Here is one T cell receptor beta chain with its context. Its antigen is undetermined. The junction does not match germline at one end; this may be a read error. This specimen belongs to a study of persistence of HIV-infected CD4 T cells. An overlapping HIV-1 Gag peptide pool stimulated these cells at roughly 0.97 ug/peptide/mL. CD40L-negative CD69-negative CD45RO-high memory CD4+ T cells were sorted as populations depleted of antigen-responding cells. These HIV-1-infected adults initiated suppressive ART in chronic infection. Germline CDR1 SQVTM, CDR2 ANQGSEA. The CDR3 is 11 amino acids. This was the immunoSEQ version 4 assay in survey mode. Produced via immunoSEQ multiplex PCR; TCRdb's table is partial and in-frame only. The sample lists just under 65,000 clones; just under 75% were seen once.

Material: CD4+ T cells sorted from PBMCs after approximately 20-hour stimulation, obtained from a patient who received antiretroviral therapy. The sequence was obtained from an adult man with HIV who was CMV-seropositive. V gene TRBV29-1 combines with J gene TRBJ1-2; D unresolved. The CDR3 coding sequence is TGCAGCGTTAGGTTCGGCAGCCGCGCGGACTTC. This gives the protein CSVRFGSRADF.